This T cell receptor (beta chain) was profiled in a study of OX40 agonist ivuxolimab in advanced cancers. As for the study in general: Intravenous ivuxolimab was administered to patients every 2 weeks at 0.01 to 10 mg/kg.

The study, taken as a whole, reports: Blood T cells, both CD4+ and CD8+, expanded clonally by week 6 at 0.1 to 3.0 mg/kg. Which antigen the expanded peripheral T cells recognized is unknown.

This CDR3 is 17 amino acids long. With 4 bases clipped from V and 2 bases from J, the junction kept 11 bases outside the gene matches. The V gene's germline CDR1 is GTSNPN and CDR2 SVGIG (reference sequence). On this clone: Antigen: not known.

Measured with immunoSEQ multiplex PCR; TCRdb has only the in-frame clones, and not every one. The sample shows some 64,000 clones, about 90% of them seen only once. The material was CD4+ or CD8+ T cells sorted from blood, obtained in a trial of the OX40 agonist ivuxolimab. The TCR comes from an adult with an advanced solid tumor such as melanoma, head and neck, liver or kidney cancer. The chain links TRBV30 to TRBJ2-7, with TRBD2 matching over 13 bases. Here the CDR3 reads CAWKGLAGTIGAYEQYF. The CDR3 DNA follows: TGTGCCTGGAAGGGACTAGCGGGAACAATCGGGGCCTACGAGCAGTACTTC.